The 32 T cell receptor beta chains in this list originate from one sample, sequenced in a study of T cell responses to AZD1222 COVID-19 vaccine. Some clones are missing from TCRdb's copy, which holds only in-frame ones; the method was immunoSEQ multiplex PCR. The sample includes approximately 110,000 clones, about 89% of them seen just once. The sequenced sample was peripheral blood, obtained on day 0 of AZD1222 vaccination. These receptors came from an adult in good health.

The CDR3 here is CASRGDRGYEQFF. Here the CDR3 DNA reads TGTGCCAGTAGGGGGGACAGGGGATATGAGCAGTTCTTC. The chain has TRBV19 and TRBJ2-1; 10 bases fit TRBD1. Germline lookup yields CDR1 LNHDA and CDR2 SQIVND (reference sequence). Unmatched junction bases numbered 4, after V lost 6 bases and J lost 8 bases. The CDR3 contains 13 residues. Full variable domain (outside the CDR3, taken from reference TRBV19 and TRBJ2-1): DGGITQSPKYLFRKEGQNVTLSCEQNLNHDAMYWYRQDPGQGLRLIYYSQIVNDFQKGDIAEGYSVSREKKESFPLTVTSAQKNPTAFYLCASRGDRGYEQFFGPGTRLTVL.

Only a few counts were recorded for this clone. The chain employs TRBV4-3 and TRBJ1-2; D possibly corresponds to TRBD1 (5 bases). This CDR3 has 16 residues. Trimming pared 0 bases from V and 5 bases from J, leaving 16 bases between. The V gene's germline CDR1 is LGHNA and CDR2 YSLEER. The CDR3 protein is CASSQDPSGREYGYTF. Here the CDR3 DNA reads TGCGCCAGCAGCCAAGACCCCTCAGGGAGGGAGTATGGCTACACCTTC.

This clone is a singleton in its sample. The chain carries TRBV19 and TRBJ2-2; weak D call: TRBD2 (6 bases). Germline CDR1 LNHDA, CDR2 SQIVND (reference sequence). Trimming left V 8 bases short and J 4 bases short, with 26 bases between. The CDR3 loop spans 18 amino acids. The CDR3 DNA follows: TGTGCCAGTGTTCAGCCCGGGACCCAGGCGGGGATCACCGGGGAGCTGTTTTTT. Translation: CASVQPGTQAGITGELFF.

V usage is TRBV27 and J usage is TRBJ1-5, with 8 positions matching TRBD1. J lost 4 bases, V lost 4 bases, and 6 bases had no gene match. The CDR3 extends over 15 amino acids. Germline-derived CDR1 and CDR2 are MNHEY and SMNVEV (reference sequence). The CDR3 coding sequence is TGTGCCAGCAGTTCAGGGACAGGATTTAATCAGCCCCAGCATTTT. This sequence encodes CASSSGTGFNQPQHF.

The V and J genes are TRBV12-3 or TRBV12-4 and TRBJ1-2; tentatively, D is TRBD1 (5 bases). The V and J ends lost 5 bases and 2 bases respectively, with 9 bases between them. This CDR3 is 13 amino acids long. CDR3 protein: CASSRDLNYGYTF. Written as DNA, the CDR3 is TGTGCCAGCAGTCGGGACTTAAACTATGGCTACACCTTC.

This chain joins TRBV7-3 and TRBJ1-1; TRBD1 might be the D (5 bases). Trimming pared 3 bases from V and 5 bases from J, leaving 22 bases between. CDR3 length: 17 amino acids. Germline lookup yields CDR1 SGHTA and CDR2 FQGTGA. This CDR3 is CASSFSAQAPEETEAFF. The CDR3, as DNA: TGTGCCAGCAGCTTTTCGGCACAGGCCCCAGAAGAGACTGAAGCTTTCTTT. Variable domain in full (rest from reference TRBV7-3 and TRBJ1-1): GAGVSQTPSNKVTEKGKYVELRCDPISGHTALYWYRQSLGQGPEFLIYFQGTGAADDSGLPNDRFFAVRPEGSVSTLKIQRTERGDSAVYLCASSFSAQAPEETEAFFGQGTRLTVV.

The chain couples TRBV5-1 to TRBJ2-1; no definite D call. Germline V gene sequence: CDR1 SGHRS, CDR2 YFSETQ. V was cut by 0 bases and J by 4 bases, with 11 bases left in between. The CDR3 covers 15 residues. CDR3 protein: CASSLGPTEYNEQFF. CDR3 nucleotide sequence: TGCGCCAGCAGCTTGGGTCCTACAGAATACAATGAGCAGTTCTTC.

This chain uses TRBV2 with TRBJ2-2, with D maybe TRBD2 (5 bases). Deletions cut 2 bases from V and 5 bases from J, with 9 bases between. The V gene's germline CDR1 is SNHLY and CDR2 FYNNEI. CDR3 size: 14 residues. The CDR3: CASSETGLTGELFF. CDR3 nucleotides: TGTGCCAGCAGTGAAACTGGACTGACCGGGGAGCTGTTTTTT.

The CDR3 DNA reads TGTGCCAGCAGCCCAAGTCATGAGCAGTTCTTC. Its translation is CASSPSHEQFF. J is TRBJ2-1 and V is TRBV12-3 or TRBV12-4; D ambiguous. This CDR3 has 11 amino acids. Between the trimmed V and J ends, which lost 6 bases and 8 bases, there was a span of 8 bases.

The chain joins TRBV3-1 (or the pseudogene TRBV3-2) to TRBJ2-3, with no clear D. The germline V gene has CDR1 LGHDT and CDR2 YNNKEL (reference sequence). The CDR3 contains 12 residues. The V gene lost 0 bases and the J gene lost 3 bases, with 1 base spanning the gap. The CDR3 DNA reads as TGTGCCAGCAGCCAAGAAACAGATACGCAGTATTTT. Translating it yields CASSQETDTQYF.

The chain couples TRBV5-1 to TRBJ2-6, with unresolved D. Trimming left V 5 bases short and J 0 bases short, with 9 bases between. Germline-derived CDR1 and CDR2 are SGHRS and YFSETQ. There are 15 residues in the CDR3. The CDR3 DNA is TGCGCCAGCAGATCTGCAAGCTCTGGGGCCAACGTCCTGACTTTC. It is translated as CASRSASSGANVLTF.

This clone was observed once. This sequence joins TRBV10-1 and TRBJ2-3, with D perhaps matching TRBD2 (6 bases). Germline V CDR1 and CDR2: WNHNN, SYGVQD (reference sequence). The CDR3 loop spans 14 amino acids. Trimming pared 7 bases from V and 3 bases from J, leaving 14 bases between. CDR3: CASTIAEGTDTQYF. The CDR3, as DNA: TGCGCCAGCACGATAGCGGAGGGGACAGATACGCAGTATTTT.

The chain employs TRBV5-1 and TRBJ2-1; the match to TRBD1 covers 10 bases. This CDR3 is built from 16 residues. V trimming: 2 bases; J trimming: 13 bases; junction bases outside the gene matches: 15. Germline V CDR1 and CDR2: SGHRS, YFSETQ. The CDR3 sequence: CASSLTGQGFELGQFF. As DNA, the CDR3 is TGCGCCAGCAGCTTAACGGGACAGGGGTTTGAATTAGGACAGTTCTTC.

V gene TRBV10-2 combines with J gene TRBJ1-1, with D unresolved. Germline-derived CDR1 and CDR2 are WSHSY and SAAADI. The CDR3 covers 13 residues. The V gene lost 3 bases and the J gene lost 7 bases, with 12 bases spanning the gap. In DNA form, the CDR3 reads TGCGCCAGCAGTGAAAGGCGGGCCGGTGAAGCTTTCTTT. Its protein product is CASSERRAGEAFF.

The V call is TRBV7-9, the J call TRBJ1-3; D unresolved. V gave up 5 bases and J gave up 3 bases, with 11 bases separating them. The CDR3 runs to 14 residues. Germline CDR1 SEHNR, CDR2 FQNEAQ (reference sequence). CDR3 coding DNA: TGTGCCAGCAGCCTTAACATGCTTGGAAACACCATATATTTT. This codes for CASSLNMLGNTIYF.

J is TRBJ2-2 and V is TRBV5-1; D is unclear. Germline values: CDR1 SGHRS, CDR2 YFSETQ. The CDR3 has 13 amino acids. The V end was cut by 0 bases, the J end by 5 bases, with 5 bases between. CDR3 amino acids: CASSLGPTGELFF. In nucleotides, the CDR3 is TGCGCCAGCAGCTTGGGCCCGACCGGGGAGCTGTTTTTT.

The chain uses TRBV10-3 and TRBJ1-1, with a possible D match to TRBD1 (6 bases). Trimming stripped 3 bases from V and 5 bases from J, with 10 bases between. This CDR3 is built from 13 residues. Germline V gene data show CDR1 as ENHRY and CDR2 as SYGVKD. The CDR3 region is CAISDRGNTEAFF. The CDR3 bases are TGTGCCATCAGTGACAGGGGAAATACTGAAGCTTTCTTT.

The chain couples TRBV29-1 to TRBJ1-2; D uncertain. Germline CDR1 and CDR2: SQVTM and ANQGSEA. CDR3 length equals 12 residues. V was clipped by 4 bases and J by 7 bases, with 13 bases between them. The CDR3 loop reads CSVVPLGGGYTF. The CDR3 nucleotides are TGCAGCGTTGTCCCCCTTGGCGGTGGCTACACCTTC.

At least ten counts were recorded for this clone. The chain employs TRBV19 and TRBJ1-3; tentative D call: TRBD1 (5 bases). Germline assignment: CDR1 LNHDA and CDR2 SQIVND (reference sequence). This CDR3 has 14 residues. Trimming shortened V by 5 bases and J by 9 bases, and 17 bases separated the two germline ends. CDR3 amino acids: CASSSHRGKRTIYF. Here the CDR3 DNA reads TGTGCCAGTAGTTCACATCGGGGCAAACGCACCATATATTTT.

V and J are TRBV7-2 and TRBJ2-1, with D maybe TRBD2 (7 bases). V was cut by 3 bases and J by 8 bases, with 17 bases left in between. CDR1 SGHTA and CDR2 FQGNSA come from the germline V gene. The CDR3 is made up of 15 amino acids. The CDR3 protein is CASSFGRGAGDEQFF. The DNA for the CDR3 is TGTGCCAGCAGCTTTGGTCGGGGGGCAGGCGATGAGCAGTTCTTC.

This clone was counted a single time. The chain recombines TRBV12-3 or TRBV12-4 with TRBJ1-6; possibly TRBD1 for D (5 bases). This CDR3 comprises 13 residues. V dropped 7 bases and J dropped 9 bases, with 13 bases sitting between them. The CDR3 sequence is CASKEGTGSPLHF. In nucleotides, the CDR3 is TGTGCCAGCAAGGAGGGGACCGGTTCACCCCTCCACTTT.

J is TRBJ2-3 and V is TRBV5-1; TRBD2 aligns across 7 bases. The V segment lost 1 base and the J segment 2 bases; nucleotides outside the gene matches: 4. CDR3 length: 15 residues. Germline V gene lookup returns CDR1 SGHRS and CDR2 YFSETQ. CDR3 sequence reads: CASSLSGGLTDTQYF. The CDR3 DNA reads as TGCGCCAGCAGCTTGTCGGGAGGTCTCACAGATACGCAGTATTTT.

The chain carries TRBV10-3 and TRBJ1-2; the D is unclear. This CDR3 comprises 15 residues. The germline V and J ends were trimmed by 4 bases and 4 bases, with 16 bases remaining between them. Per germline, CDR1 ENHRY and CDR2 SYGVKD. This CDR3 is CAISASAARAYGYTF. CDR3 DNA: TGTGCCATCAGTGCGTCGGCCGCCCGGGCCTATGGCTACACCTTC.

In DNA form, the CDR3 reads TGTGCCAGCAGCCCAATTACAGGGATGAACACTGAAGCTTTCTTT. It specifies CASSPITGMNTEAFF. The chain employs TRBV7-2 and TRBJ1-1, with a weak D call TRBD1 (6 bases). The CDR3 has 15 residues. With 5 bases removed from V and 0 bases from J, the gap between germline ends came to 13 bases. CDR1 is SGHTA, CDR2 FQGNSA, per germline.

The chain is built from TRBV12-5 and TRBJ2-1, with D unresolved. Germline CDR1 reads LGHNT; CDR2 reads FRNRAP. The CDR3 has 14 amino acids. Trimming cost V 5 bases and J 2 bases, with 10 bases left between them. CDR3 bases: TGTGCTAGTGGTCCGGATGGCCCCTACAATGAGCAGTTCTTC. Translation gives CASGPDGPYNEQFF.

This clone appeared a single time. The V and J genes are TRBV27 and TRBJ2-2, with D unresolved. The CDR3 extends over 12 amino acids. Looked up from germline, CDR1 is MNHEY and CDR2 is SMNVEV (reference sequence). V lost 6 bases to trimming and J lost 2 bases, with 4 bases between them. The CDR3 is CASSPNTGELFF. Written as DNA, the CDR3 is TGTGCCAGCAGCCCCAACACCGGGGAGCTGTTTTTT.

The chain recombines TRBV5-1 with TRBJ2-7, with a weak D call TRBD1 (5 bases). This CDR3 spans 14 amino acids. Trimming cost V 4 bases and J 1 base, with 12 bases left between them. Germline assignment: CDR1 SGHRS and CDR2 YFSETQ. The CDR3 reads CASSTQDNSYEQYF. Here the CDR3 DNA reads TGCGCCAGCAGCACACAGGATAATTCCTACGAGCAGTACTTC.

This chain links TRBV19 with TRBJ1-5; 10 positions agree with TRBD1. V was pared by 11 bases and J by 5 bases, with 6 bases of the junction left unmatched. The CDR3 spans 13 residues. Germline assignment: CDR1 LNHDA and CDR2 SQIVND (reference sequence). The CDR3 DNA follows: TGTGCCGGAGCCGGGACAGGGGATCAGCCCCAGCATTTT. Protein: CAGAGTGDQPQHF.

The chain employs TRBV7-2 and TRBJ1-1; D is uncertain. The ends were cut back, 2 bases at V and 0 bases at J, with 16 bases in the middle. Germline V gene lookup returns CDR1 SGHTA and CDR2 FQGNSA. The CDR3 contains 17 residues. CDR3 sequence: CASSLIVWASLNTEAFF. CDR3 nucleotide sequence: TGTGCCAGCAGCTTAATCGTCTGGGCATCCTTGAACACTGAAGCTTTCTTT.

The chain recombines TRBV30 with TRBJ1-4, with a weak D call TRBD1 (5 bases). The V gene lost 5 bases and the J gene lost 6 bases, with 16 bases spanning the gap. Germline V CDR1 and CDR2: GTSNPN, SVGIG (reference sequence). This CDR3 has 14 residues. CDR3 bases: TGTGCCTGGGGTCGTGGGGGTATCGATGAAAAACTGTTTTTT. Translation: CAWGRGGIDEKLFF.

The chain couples TRBV28 to TRBJ2-7; D may be TRBD1 (5 bases). The CDR3 is 14 amino acids. Germline loops: CDR1 MDHEN, CDR2 SYDVKM. Trimming cost V 4 bases and J 5 bases, with 15 bases left between them. CDR3 region: CASSSGPLVHEQYF. CDR3 bases: TGTGCCAGCAGTTCAGGGCCATTGGTCCACGAGCAGTACTTC.

The chain joins TRBV5-1 to TRBJ2-7; TRBD2 aligns across 11 bases. This CDR3 is 14 amino acids long. V was pared by 2 bases and J by 4 bases, with 2 bases of the junction left unmatched. Germline V gives CDR1 SGHRS, CDR2 YFSETQ. CDR3 nucleotide sequence: TGCGCCAGCAGCTTTGGGACTAGCGGTTACGAGCAGTACTTC. It codes for CASSFGTSGYEQYF.